This TCR beta chain was identified in a study of a mutant IDH1 vaccine in newly diagnosed glioma. Across the whole study: First vaccine doses came 4-6 weeks after radiotherapy alone, or with temozolomide cycles. In the visit schedule, V12 fell in week 35, while V13 fell in week 47.

Time point denoted: week 47, end of study. In every dose of vaccine, 300 ug of mutant IDH1 20-mer peptide was given alongside topical imiquimod. Each patient was administered eight vaccinations, scheduled in weeks 1, 3, 5, 7, 11, 15, 19 and 23. A few counts support this clone. Its antigen is unidentified. The repertoire was sequenced with immunoSEQ multiplex PCR; TCRdb's copy has only in-frame clones and lacks some. This table holds about 59,000 clones, around 86% found once. The CDR3 loop spans 15 amino acids. Germline CDR1 is SNHLY and CDR2 is FYNNEI. V lost 3 bases to trimming and J lost 0 bases, with 11 bases between them.

V is TRBV2 and J is TRBJ1-1, with no clear D. The receptor was isolated from a man aged 30 to 39 with glioma. Sequencing was performed on PBMCs, taken from a glioma patient whose treatment included an IDH1 peptide vaccine. CDR3: CASSEFGGLNTEAFF. As DNA, the CDR3 is TGTGCCAGCAGTGAGTTTGGAGGGTTGAACACTGAAGCTTTCTTT.